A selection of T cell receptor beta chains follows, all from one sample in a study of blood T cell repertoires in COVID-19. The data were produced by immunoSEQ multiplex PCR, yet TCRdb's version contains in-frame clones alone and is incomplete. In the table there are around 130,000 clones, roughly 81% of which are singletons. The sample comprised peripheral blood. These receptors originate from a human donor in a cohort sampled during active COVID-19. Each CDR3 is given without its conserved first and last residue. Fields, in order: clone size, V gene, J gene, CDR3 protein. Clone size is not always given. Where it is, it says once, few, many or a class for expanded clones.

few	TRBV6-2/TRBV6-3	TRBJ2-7	ASSYSPRHLYEQY
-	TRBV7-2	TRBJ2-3	ASSPHSQAGAGTDTQY
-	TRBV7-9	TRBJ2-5	ASSSLAEETQY
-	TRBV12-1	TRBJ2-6	ASSHPPTGGSGANVLT
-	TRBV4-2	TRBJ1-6	ASSPKPDSPLH
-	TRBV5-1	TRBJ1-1	ASKSGTGNTEAF
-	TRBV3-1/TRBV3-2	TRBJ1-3	ASSQERDRAGGNTIY
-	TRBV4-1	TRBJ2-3	ASSLEVADTQY
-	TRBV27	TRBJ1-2	ASSFRTGQGYT
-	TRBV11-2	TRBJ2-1	ASSLPGTSLF
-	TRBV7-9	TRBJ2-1	ASSTGTSAGDEQF
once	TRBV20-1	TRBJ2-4	SASLVGPAHKNIQY
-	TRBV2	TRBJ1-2	ASSENPQGTASYGYT
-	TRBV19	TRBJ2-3	ASRQLAGTADTQY
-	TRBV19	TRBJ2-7	ASRPGGAVHEQY
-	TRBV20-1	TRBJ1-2	SAGALF
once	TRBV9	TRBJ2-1	ASSVTAYNEQF
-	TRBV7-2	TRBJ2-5	ASSLDTLETQY
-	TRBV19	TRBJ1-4	ASRQGPTNEKLF
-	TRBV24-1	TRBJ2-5	ATSESYQETQY
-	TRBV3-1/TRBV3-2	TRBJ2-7	ASSARDSSYEQY
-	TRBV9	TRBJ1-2	ASSEGTGSGYGYT
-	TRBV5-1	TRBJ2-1	ASSLAASGGYNEQF
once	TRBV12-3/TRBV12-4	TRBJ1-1	ASGRANTEAF
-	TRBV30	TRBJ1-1	AWRVAGGAEAF
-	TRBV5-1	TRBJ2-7	ASNRDRSSYEQY
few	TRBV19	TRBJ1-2	ASSTLGQGWDYGYT
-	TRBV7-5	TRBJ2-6	ARSLTPRGGVSGANVLT
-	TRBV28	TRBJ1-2	ASSLLNRLDNYGYT
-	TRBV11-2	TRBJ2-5	ASSLSRGWETQY
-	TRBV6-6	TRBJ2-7	ASSLPETYEQY
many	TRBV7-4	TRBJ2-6	ASSSSPGQCPNVLT
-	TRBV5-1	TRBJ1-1	ASSLGRGNTEAF
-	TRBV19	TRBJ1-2	ASSTTTQGGYGYT
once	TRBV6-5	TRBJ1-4	ASSYSRVTPEKLF
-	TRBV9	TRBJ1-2	ASSVSEGYGYT
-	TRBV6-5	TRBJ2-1	ASSLRSTASYNEQF
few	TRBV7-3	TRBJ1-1	ASSPRQGDTEAF
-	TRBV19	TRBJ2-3	ASSISAQRDTQY
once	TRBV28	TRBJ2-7	ASRATAGGYLY
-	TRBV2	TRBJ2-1	ASSEALGPSSYNEQF
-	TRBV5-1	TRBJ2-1	ASSFGTGSTTSYNEQF
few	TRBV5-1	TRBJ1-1	ASSFGSRGGTEAF
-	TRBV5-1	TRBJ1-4	ASTRVVGEKLF
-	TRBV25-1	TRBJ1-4	ASRDDRGGSEKLF
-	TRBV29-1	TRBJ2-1	SVGWAGGRGGNEQF
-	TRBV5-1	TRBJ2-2	ASSLYGTRNTGELF
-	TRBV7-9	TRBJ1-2	ASSLRTAEGYT
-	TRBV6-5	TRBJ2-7	ASRTSDRVDYEQY